The TCR beta chain described here comes from a study of radiotherapy plus CTLA-4 blockade in lung cancer. Study-level information: Patients showed objective responses in 15% to 20% of cases and disease control in more than 25%. Study-wide results and caveats: In blood, TCR clones derived from the tumor expanded after radiotherapy plus ipilimumab.

The assay was immunoSEQ multiplex PCR, and TCRdb's table has in-frame clones only and misses some. The data hold about 88,000 clones, with approximately 79% observed a single time. Regarding this clone: The antigen remains unidentified.

CDR3 length: 13 amino acids. Germline values: CDR1 MGHRA, CDR2 YSYEKL. Trimming shortened V by 2 bases and J by 2 bases, and 4 bases separated the two germline ends. The specimen was peripheral blood, collected from a patient treated with radiotherapy plus ipilimumab. This sequence originates from a human donor with non-small cell lung cancer that progressed on radiotherapy plus ipilimumab. V gene TRBV4-1 combines with J gene TRBJ2-1, with unresolved D. The DNA of the CDR3 is TGCGCCAGCAGCCAAAGGGCCTACAATGAGCAGTTCTTC. This gives the protein CASSQRAYNEQFF.